The table lists the clone carrying this TCR beta chain with a count of one. The data were obtained in a study of T cells in localized non-small cell lung cancer. Sequencing was performed with immunoSEQ multiplex PCR; in TCRdb, only in-frame clones are kept and a portion is missing. The sample yields about 40,000 clones, around 86% seen once. V lost 7 bases, J lost 2 bases, and 19 bases lay in between. The CDR3 is 16 residues long. Germline V gives CDR1 SGHVS, CDR2 FQNEAQ. The sample in question was peripheral blood, obtained before any cancer treatment. The J gene is TRBJ2-3, the V gene TRBV7-8, with TRBD2 as a possible D gene (6 bases). The TCR comes from a man aged 40 to 69 with stage I lung adenocarcinoma. CDR3 sequence reads: CASTLWGGASTDTQYF. The DNA for the CDR3 is TGTGCCAGCACCCTTTGGGGCGGGGCGTCCACAGATACGCAGTATTTT.